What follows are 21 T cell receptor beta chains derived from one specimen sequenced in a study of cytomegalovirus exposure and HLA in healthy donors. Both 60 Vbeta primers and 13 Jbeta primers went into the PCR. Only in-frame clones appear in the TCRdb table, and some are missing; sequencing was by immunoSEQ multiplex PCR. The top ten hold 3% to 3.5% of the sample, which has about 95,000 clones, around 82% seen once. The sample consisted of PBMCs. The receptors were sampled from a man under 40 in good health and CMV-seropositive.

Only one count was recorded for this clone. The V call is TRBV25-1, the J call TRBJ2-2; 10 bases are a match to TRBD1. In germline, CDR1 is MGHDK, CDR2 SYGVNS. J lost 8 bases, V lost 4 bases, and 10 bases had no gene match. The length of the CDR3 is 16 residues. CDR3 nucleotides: TGTGCCAGCAGTGTACGGGACAGGGGTCGGTCGGGGGAGCTGTTTTTT. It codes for CASSVRDRGRSGELFF. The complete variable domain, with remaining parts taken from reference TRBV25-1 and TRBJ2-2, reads EADIYQTPRYLVIGTGKKITLECSQTMGHDKMYWYQQDPGMELHLIHYSYGVNSTEKGDLSSESTVSRIRTEHFPLTLESARPSHTSQYLCASSVRDRGRSGELFFGEGSRLTVL.

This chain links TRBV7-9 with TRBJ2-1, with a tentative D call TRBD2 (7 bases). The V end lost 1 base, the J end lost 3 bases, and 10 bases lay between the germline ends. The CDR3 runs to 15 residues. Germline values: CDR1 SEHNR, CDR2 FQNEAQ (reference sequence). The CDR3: CASSLEGGVYNEQFF. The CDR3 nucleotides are TGTGCCAGCAGCTTAGAGGGGGGGGTCTACAATGAGCAGTTCTTC.

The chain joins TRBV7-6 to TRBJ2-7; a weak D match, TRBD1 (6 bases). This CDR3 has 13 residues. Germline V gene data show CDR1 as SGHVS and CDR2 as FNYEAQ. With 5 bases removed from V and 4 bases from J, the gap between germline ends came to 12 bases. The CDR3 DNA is TGTGCCAGCAGCCCCCGGGACAAGTACGAGCAGTACTTC. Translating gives CASSPRDKYEQYF.

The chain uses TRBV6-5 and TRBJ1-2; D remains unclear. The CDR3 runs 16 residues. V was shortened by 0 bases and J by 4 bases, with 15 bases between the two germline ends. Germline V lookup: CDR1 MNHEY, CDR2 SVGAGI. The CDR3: CASSYSPDPAGYGYTF. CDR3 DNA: TGTGCCAGCAGTTACTCTCCCGACCCAGCGGGCTATGGCTACACCTTC.

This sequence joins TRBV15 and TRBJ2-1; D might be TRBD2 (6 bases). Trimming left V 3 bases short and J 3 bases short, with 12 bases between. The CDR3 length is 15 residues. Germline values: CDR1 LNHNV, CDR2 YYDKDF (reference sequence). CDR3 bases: TGTGCCACCAGCAGGACCGGGACTGGCTACAATGAGCAGTTCTTC. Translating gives CATSRTGTGYNEQFF.

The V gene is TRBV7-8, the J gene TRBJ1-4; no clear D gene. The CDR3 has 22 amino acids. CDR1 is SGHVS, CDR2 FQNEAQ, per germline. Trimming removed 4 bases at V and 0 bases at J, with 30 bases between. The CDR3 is CASSSWSSRSRNRHATNEKLFF. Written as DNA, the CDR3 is TGTGCCAGCAGCTCTTGGTCGTCCCGGAGCCGCAACCGTCACGCAACTAATGAAAAACTGTTTTTT.

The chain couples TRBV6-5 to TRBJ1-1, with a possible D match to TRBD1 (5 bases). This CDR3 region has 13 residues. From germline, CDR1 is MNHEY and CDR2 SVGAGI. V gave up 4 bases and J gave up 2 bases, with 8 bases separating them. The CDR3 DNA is TGTGCCAGCAGTTCCGACAGTAACACTGAAGCTTTCTTT. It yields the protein CASSSDSNTEAFF.

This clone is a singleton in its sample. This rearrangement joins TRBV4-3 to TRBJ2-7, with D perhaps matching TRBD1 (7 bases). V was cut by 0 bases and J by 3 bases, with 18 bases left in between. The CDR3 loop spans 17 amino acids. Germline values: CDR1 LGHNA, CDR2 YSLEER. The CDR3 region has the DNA TGCGCCAGCAGCCAAGAGAGGTTTGCGGGACAGCTCTACGAGCAGTACTTC. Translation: CASSQERFAGQLYEQYF.

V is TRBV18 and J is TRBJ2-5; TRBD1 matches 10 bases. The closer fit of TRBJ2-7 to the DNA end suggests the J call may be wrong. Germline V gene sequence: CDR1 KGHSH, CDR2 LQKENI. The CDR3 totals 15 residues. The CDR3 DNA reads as TGTGCCAGCTCACCACTTGGGACAGGGGACTACGAGCAGTACTTC. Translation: CASSPLGTGDYEQYF.

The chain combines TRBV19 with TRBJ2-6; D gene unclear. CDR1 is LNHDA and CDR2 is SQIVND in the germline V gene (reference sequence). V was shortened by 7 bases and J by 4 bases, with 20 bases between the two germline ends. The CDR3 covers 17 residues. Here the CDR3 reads CASTQELGARGANVLTF. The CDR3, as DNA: TGTGCCAGTACCCAGGAACTGGGCGCGAGAGGGGCCAACGTCCTGACTTTC.

CDR3 DNA sequence: TGTGCCAGCAGCTCGACAGGGGCCTACAATGAGCAGTTCTTC. Translation gives CASSSTGAYNEQFF. The V and J genes are TRBV7-2 and TRBJ2-1; the match to TRBD1 covers 8 bases. The trim removed 4 bases at V and 2 bases at J, leaving 1 base unmatched. The CDR3 has 14 amino acids. Germline CDR1 is SGHTA and CDR2 is FQGNSA.

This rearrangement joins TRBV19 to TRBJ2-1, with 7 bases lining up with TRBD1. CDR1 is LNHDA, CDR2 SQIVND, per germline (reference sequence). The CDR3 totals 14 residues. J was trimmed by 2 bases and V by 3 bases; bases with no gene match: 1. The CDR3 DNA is TGTGCCAGTAGTATTAGGGGGCCCTACAATGAGCAGTTCTTC. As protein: CASSIRGPYNEQFF.

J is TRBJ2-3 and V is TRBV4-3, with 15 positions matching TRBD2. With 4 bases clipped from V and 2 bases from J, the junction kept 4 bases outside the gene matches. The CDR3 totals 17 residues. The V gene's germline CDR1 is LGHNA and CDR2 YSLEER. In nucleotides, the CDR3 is TGCGCCAGCAGCCGCGGACTAGCGGGAGGGGTCACAGATACGCAGTATTTT. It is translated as CASSRGLAGGVTDTQYF.

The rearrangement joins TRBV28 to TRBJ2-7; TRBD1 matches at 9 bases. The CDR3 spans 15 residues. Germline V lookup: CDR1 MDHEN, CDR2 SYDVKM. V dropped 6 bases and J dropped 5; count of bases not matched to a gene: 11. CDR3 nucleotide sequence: TGTGCCAGCAGCCCCACCGGGACAGGGAAACACGAGCAGTACTTC. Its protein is CASSPTGTGKHEQYF.

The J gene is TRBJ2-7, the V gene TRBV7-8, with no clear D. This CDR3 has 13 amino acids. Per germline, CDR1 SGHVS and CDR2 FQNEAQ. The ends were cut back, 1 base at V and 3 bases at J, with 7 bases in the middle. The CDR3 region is CASSLETFYEQYF. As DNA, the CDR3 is TGTGCCAGCAGCTTAGAGACATTCTACGAGCAGTACTTC.

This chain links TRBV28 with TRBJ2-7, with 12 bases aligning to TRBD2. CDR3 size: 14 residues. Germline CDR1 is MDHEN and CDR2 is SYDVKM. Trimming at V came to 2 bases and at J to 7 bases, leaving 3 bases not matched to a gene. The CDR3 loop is CASSLGLAGREQYF. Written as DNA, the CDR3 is TGTGCCAGCAGTTTAGGACTAGCGGGGAGGGAGCAGTACTTC.

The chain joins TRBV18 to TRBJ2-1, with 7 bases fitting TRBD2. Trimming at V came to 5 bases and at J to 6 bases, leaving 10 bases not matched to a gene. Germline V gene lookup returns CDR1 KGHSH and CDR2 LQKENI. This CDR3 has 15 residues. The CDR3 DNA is TGTGCCAGCTCATTGGGGAGGGGTCAATTCAATGAGCAGTTCTTC. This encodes CASSLGRGQFNEQFF.

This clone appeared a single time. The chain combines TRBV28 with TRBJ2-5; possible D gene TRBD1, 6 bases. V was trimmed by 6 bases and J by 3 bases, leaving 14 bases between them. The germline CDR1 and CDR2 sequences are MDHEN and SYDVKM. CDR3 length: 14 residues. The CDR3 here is CASSPRTVKETQYF. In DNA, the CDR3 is TGTGCCAGCAGCCCTCGGACAGTTAAAGAGACCCAGTACTTC.

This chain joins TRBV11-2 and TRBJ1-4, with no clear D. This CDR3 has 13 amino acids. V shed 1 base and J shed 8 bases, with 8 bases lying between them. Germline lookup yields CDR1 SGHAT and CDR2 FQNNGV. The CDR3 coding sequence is TGTGCCAGCAGCTTAGTTCTGGCAGAAAAACTGTTTTTT. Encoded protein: CASSLVLAEKLFF.

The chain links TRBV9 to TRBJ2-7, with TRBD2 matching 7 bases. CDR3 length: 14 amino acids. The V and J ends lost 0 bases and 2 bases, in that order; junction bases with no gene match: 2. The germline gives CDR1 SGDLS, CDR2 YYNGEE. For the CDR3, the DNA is TGTGCCAGCAGCGTAGGGGGGAGGGCCTACGAGCAGTACTTC. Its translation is CASSVGGRAYEQYF.

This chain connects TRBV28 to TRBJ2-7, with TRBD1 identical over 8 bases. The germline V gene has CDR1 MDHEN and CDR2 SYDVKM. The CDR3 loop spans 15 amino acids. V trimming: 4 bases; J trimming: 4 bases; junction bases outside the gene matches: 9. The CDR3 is CASSSSTGEGYEQYF. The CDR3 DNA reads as TGTGCCAGCAGTTCCTCGACAGGGGAAGGATACGAGCAGTACTTC.